The next 10 T cell receptor beta chains were all read from a single sample in a study of graft-versus-host responses after intestinal transplantation. This table comes from immunoSEQ multiplex PCR, and its TCRdb copy is limited to in-frame clones, with some not included. The sample has around 54,000 clones, about 90% seen once. The specimen was PBMCs, collected around 95 weeks after intestinal transplant. The origin of the receptors is a human patient who received an intestinal transplant, so some T cells may come from the graft donor.

The rearrangement joins TRBV29-1 to TRBJ1-1, with TRBD1 identical over 10 bases. In germline, CDR1 is SQVTM, CDR2 ANQGSEA. This CDR3 is built from 15 residues. The junction had 9 bases not matched to a gene; V was cut back by 7 bases and J by 1 base. The CDR3 DNA is TGCAGCGGTGGTGAGGGACAGGGGACGAACACTGAAGCTTTCTTT. Protein sequence: CSGGEGQGTNTEAFF. Variable domain in full (rest from reference TRBV29-1 and TRBJ1-1): SAVISQKPSRDICQRGTSLTIQCQVDSQVTMMFWYRQQPGQSLTLIATANQGSEATYESGFVIDKFPISRPNLTFSTLTVSNMSPEDSSIYLCSGGEGQGTNTEAFFGQGTRLTVV.

Comment on this clone: An end of the junction does not agree with germline; a read error may underlie this. The chain combines TRBV20-1 with TRBJ2-5; D may be TRBD2 (5 bases). The CDR3 extends over 11 amino acids. Germline CDR1 and CDR2: DFQATT and SNEGSKA (reference sequence). CDR3 nucleotide sequence: TGCAGTGCTTCTGTGGGAGAGGCCCAGTACTTC. Its translation: CSASVGEAQYF.

The genes are TRBV5-1 and TRBJ1-1; maybe TRBD1 (5 bases). CDR3 length: 17 amino acids. Germline V gives CDR1 SGHRS, CDR2 YFSETQ. V gave up 1 base and J gave up 1 base, with 17 bases separating them. This chain's CDR3 is CASSLIVLRQGNTEAFF. The CDR3 DNA reads as TGCGCCAGCAGCTTGATTGTCCTTCGTCAGGGGAACACTGAAGCTTTCTTT.

V gene TRBV19 combines with J gene TRBJ1-5; D is undetermined. From germline, CDR1 is LNHDA and CDR2 SQIVND (reference sequence). The CDR3 sequence is 15 residues long. V shed 3 bases and J shed 0 bases, with 9 bases lying between them. CDR3 region: CASSIYSYSNQPQHF. As DNA, the CDR3 is TGTGCCAGTAGTATTTACTCTTATAGCAATCAGCCCCAGCATTTT.

This chain's CDR3 is CASSLVSGGHPYEQYF. Written as DNA, the CDR3 is TGTGCCAGCAGCTTAGTTAGCGGGGGCCACCCCTACGAGCAGTACTTC. This chain joins TRBV11-2 and TRBJ2-7; 9 nucleotides line up with TRBD2. The CDR3 covers 16 residues. Germline V gene sequence: CDR1 SGHAT, CDR2 FQNNGV. V shed 1 base, J shed 2 bases, and the junction held 6 bases outside the gene matches. Combining the CDR3 with reference TRBV11-2 and TRBJ2-7 gives the whole variable domain EAGVAQSPRYKIIEKRQSVAFWCNPISGHATLYWYQQILGQGPKLLIQFQNNGVVDDSQLPKDRFSAERLKGVDSTLKIQPAKLEDSAVYLCASSLVSGGHPYEQYFGPGTRLTVT.

The rearrangement uses TRBV18 and TRBJ1-5; unclear D gene. Germline CDR1 reads KGHSH; CDR2 reads LQKENI. V gave up 3 bases and J gave up 3 bases, with 18 bases separating them. The CDR3 covers 17 residues. CDR3 residues: CASSPTQSGGLNQPQHF. The CDR3 nucleotides read TGTGCCAGCTCACCGACCCAAAGCGGCGGACTCAATCAGCCCCAGCATTTT.

V is TRBV15 and J is TRBJ1-2; D is undetermined. The CDR3 consists of 13 residues. In germline, CDR1 is LNHNV, CDR2 YYDKDF (reference sequence). Trimming took 5 bases from V and 5 from J, leaving 12 bases between them. The CDR3 sequence is CATSVDGGYGYTF. In DNA form, the CDR3 reads TGTGCCACCAGCGTAGATGGTGGGTATGGCTACACCTTC.

This chain uses TRBV29-1 with TRBJ1-2; TRBD1 agrees at 7 bases. Germline CDR1 is SQVTM and CDR2 is ANQGSEA. This CDR3 region has 13 residues. The V and J ends lost 6 bases and 6 bases, in that order; junction bases with no gene match: 10. CDR3 DNA sequence: TGCAGCGTCCCCCACAGGGGCCTCCATGGCTACACCTTC. Its protein product is CSVPHRGLHGYTF.

The V call is TRBV9, the J call TRBJ2-1; D not resolved. Per the germline V gene, CDR1 is SGDLS and CDR2 is YYNGEE. The CDR3 length is 16 residues. With 0 bases removed from V and 8 bases from J, the gap between germline ends came to 18 bases. CDR3 sequence reads: CASSVGGPARMDEQFF. CDR3 sequence (DNA): TGTGCCAGCAGCGTAGGTGGCCCGGCAAGGATGGATGAGCAGTTCTTC.

The chain recombines TRBV10-3 with TRBJ2-1; 11 bases are a match to TRBD2. After removal of 4 bases from V and 6 bases from J, the junction contained 5 bases not matched to a gene. The germline CDR1 and CDR2 sequences are ENHRY and SYGVKD. The length of the CDR3 is 15 residues. The CDR3 DNA reads TGTGCCATCAGTGGTTCTAGCGGGGGGACCAATGAGCAGTTCTTC. This encodes CAISGSSGGTNEQFF.